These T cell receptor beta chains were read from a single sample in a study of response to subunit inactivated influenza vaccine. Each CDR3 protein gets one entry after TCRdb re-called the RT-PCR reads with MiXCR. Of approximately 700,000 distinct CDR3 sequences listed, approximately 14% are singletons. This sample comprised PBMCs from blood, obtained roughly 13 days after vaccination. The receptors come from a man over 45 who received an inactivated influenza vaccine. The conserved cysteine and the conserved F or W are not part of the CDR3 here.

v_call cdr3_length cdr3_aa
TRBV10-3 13 AISSYSGQFYGYT
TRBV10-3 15 AISEASGRPSTDTQY
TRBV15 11 ATSRGQVSEQF
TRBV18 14 ASSPYGLADSYEQY
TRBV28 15 ASSQHWTGSGANVLT
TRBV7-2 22 ASSLVGDRGLSFWRTLYMDEQF
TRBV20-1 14 SAREGTRGLNSPLH
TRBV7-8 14 ASSLLMASSTDTQY
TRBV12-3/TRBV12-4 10 ASTALNQPQH
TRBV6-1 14 ASSATGQALPRKQF
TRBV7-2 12 ASSFSVNQETQY
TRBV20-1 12 SVSRDREPYEQY
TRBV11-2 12 ASSLGPGGNEQY
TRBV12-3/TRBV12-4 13 ASRWTSGITGELF
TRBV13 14 ASSKLTGTDTGELF
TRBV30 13 AWSLDSTSYNEQF
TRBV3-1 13 ASRPGLALYNEQF
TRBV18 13 ASARTRSEENIQY
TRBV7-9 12 ASSFRTENEKLF
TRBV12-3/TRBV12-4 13 ASRPDGPRTGELF
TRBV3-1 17 ASSQAPTVRGGMGETQY
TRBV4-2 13 ASSQDPAENYGYT
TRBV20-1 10 SAPKIYNEQF
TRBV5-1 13 ASSLEGRETNEQF
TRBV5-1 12 ASSPSRPGYEQY
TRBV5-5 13 ASSLGDVSGNTIY
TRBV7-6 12 ASSARDINTEAF
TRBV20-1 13 SAMDRGRSYNEQF
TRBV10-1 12 ASSESASWDTQY
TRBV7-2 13 ASSLGTISVYEQF
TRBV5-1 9 ASSFTPEAF
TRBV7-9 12 ASSFSRENEKLF
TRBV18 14 ASSPPRQGSYNEQF
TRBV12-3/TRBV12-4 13 ASTGGQGSGNTIY
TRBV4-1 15 ASSQIVAGLSVGVQY
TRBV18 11 ASSPRLAETQY
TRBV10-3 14 AISDGQGGSDTEAF
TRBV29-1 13 SVGSTGSTAGELF
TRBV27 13 ASSREGPGYNEQF
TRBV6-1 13 ASSEFGGYQETQY
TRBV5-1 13 ASSLYPGMGSPLH
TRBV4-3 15 ASSQDVTGGFGYGYT
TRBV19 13 ASSAEGGTTDTQY
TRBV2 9 ASSAIPLQY
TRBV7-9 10 ASSLSLGELF
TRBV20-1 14 SASPTSGSGGYEQY
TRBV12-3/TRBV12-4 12 ASSRQGLGTEAF
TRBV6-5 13 ASSYLAFFTDTQY
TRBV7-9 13 ASSFPTGRTGELF
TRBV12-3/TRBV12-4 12 ASSLRHGADTQY
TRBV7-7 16 ASSPGLAGGMNTGELF